Detailed here is one TCR beta chain. The data were taken from a study of T cell responses to AZD1222 COVID-19 vaccine. TCRdb's table, derived via immunoSEQ multiplex PCR, lists solely in-frame clones and lacks some. In the table there are around 120,000 clones, roughly 91% of which are singletons. CDR3 length: 16 residues. The germline V gene has CDR1 LNHDA and CDR2 SQIVND (reference sequence). V was pared by 7 bases and J by 1 base, with 11 bases of the junction left unmatched. Source: peripheral blood, taken 28 days after the second AZD1222 dose. V usage is TRBV19 and J usage is TRBJ1-1; the match to TRBD1 covers 8 bases. This clonotype was obtained from an adult who received the AZD1222 COVID-19 vaccine. CDR3: CASTPLWTGRNTEAFF. The CDR3 DNA sequence: TGTGCCAGTACCCCCCTCTGGACAGGGAGGAACACTGAAGCTTTCTTT.